A selection of T cell receptor beta chains follows, all from one sample in a study of blood T cell repertoires in COVID-19. Assay used: immunoSEQ multiplex PCR; TCRdb lists only in-frame clones, some missing. The table records roughly 40,000 clones, nearly 80% of them present only once. The sample taken for sequencing was peripheral blood. The receptors here all came from a man between 65 and 80 years old with acute or convalescent COVID-19. CDR3s leave out the opening cysteine and the closing phenylalanine or tryptophan.

v_call	j_call	cdr3_aa
TRBV5-4	TRBJ2-7	ASRSERGGPEQY
TRBV29-1	TRBJ1-2	SVENPGEPYGYT
TRBV3-1/TRBV3-2	TRBJ1-6	ASSQEGRGSPLH
TRBV5-4	TRBJ1-6	ASSLNQGGGLYNSPLH
TRBV19	TRBJ1-5	ASTPWGGNQPQH
TRBV30	TRBJ1-5	AWSVSHHSNQPQH
TRBV9	TRBJ1-2	ASRALIGYT
TRBV5-8	TRBJ1-5	ASSYHLSDRDNQPQH
TRBV19	TRBJ1-5	ASSPDRNQPQH
TRBV11-2	TRBJ1-2	ASSLDSGRRIYGYT
TRBV7-9	TRBJ2-3	ASSFGIAGNADTQY
TRBV7-2	TRBJ1-5	ASSLAQGSNQPQH
TRBV6-6	TRBJ1-3	ASSRGQGNTIY
TRBV5-4	TRBJ1-1	ASSLASGQYTEAF
TRBV27	TRBJ1-1	ASTPDRGGTEAF
TRBV9	TRBJ1-5	ASGEQVLGPQH
TRBV2	TRBJ1-1	ASSLTLNTEAF
TRBV6-5	TRBJ1-4	ASSSLAGDEKLF
TRBV19	TRBJ1-3	ASSIISGASGNTIY
TRBV24-1	TRBJ2-7	ATSWRGGDYEQY
TRBV6-6	TRBJ1-3	ASTGGGTIY
TRBV3-1/TRBV3-2	TRBJ1-1	ASSQDWRRGLEAF
TRBV5-1	TRBJ1-1	ASSLALPGNTEAF
TRBV2	TRBJ1-2	ASSERRGGYT
TRBV7-8	TRBJ1-5	ASSQTAVGLGNQPQH
TRBV2	TRBJ2-3	ASSDNLRTDTQY
TRBV6-6	TRBJ2-3	ASSRGASGAARTDTQY
TRBV5-1	TRBJ1-2	ASSLDLSDSNYGYT
TRBV7-2	TRBJ2-7	ASSFDRVTSYEQY
TRBV7-2	TRBJ2-1	ASSFKGVEQF
TRBV29-1	TRBJ2-3	SVEGGGGDTQY
TRBV28	TRBJ1-3	ASGRGANTIY
TRBV2	TRBJ1-1	ASSGHGAGTEAF
TRBV9	TRBJ1-5	ASSPSTGGMQPQH
TRBV28	TRBJ2-4	ASSFVGLAKNIQY
TRBV7-9	TRBJ1-1	ASSLQMNTEAF
TRBV11-1	TRBJ2-7	ASSLAGTGSYEQY
TRBV30	TRBJ2-2	AWSVPEPGELF
TRBV7-6	TRBJ2-5	ASTLKTDSQETQY
TRBV5-5	TRBJ2-7	ASSLVGDRAYEQY
TRBV4-3	TRBJ1-1	ASRGGTRGTEAF
TRBV7-6	TRBJ1-5	ASSLGQGRGNQPQH
TRBV4-2	TRBJ1-5	ASSQDSQYSNQPQH
TRBV7-2	TRBJ2-1	ASSPQGARTGGSYNEQF
TRBV2	TRBJ1-2	AKRTGTDGYT
TRBV2	TRBJ2-1	ASSMTLAGNEQF
TRBV19	TRBJ1-5	ASSANRGVNQPQH
TRBV7-2	TRBJ2-3	ASSPGLAGGRDTQY
TRBV28	TRBJ2-2	ASSILTGTGYTGELF
TRBV7-8	TRBJ1-1	ASSLEGQTPNTEAF
TRBV6-5	TRBJ1-1	ASSPTGGNTEAF
TRBV7-8	TRBJ1-4	ASSPRGPLGEKLF
TRBV27	TRBJ1-1	ASSLSGGKAF